Listed here are 21 T cell receptor beta chains from one sample, sequenced in a study of cytomegalovirus exposure and HLA in healthy donors. The PCR employed 60 Vbeta primers together with 13 Jbeta primers. Sequencing used immunoSEQ multiplex PCR; TCRdb keeps in-frame clones, though not all of them. Of approximately 70,000 clones listed, about 74% are singletons. Sequences were obtained from PBMCs. These receptors were taken from an older woman in good health and CMV-seropositive.

The chain uses TRBV7-6 and TRBJ2-2; tentatively, D is TRBD1 (5 bases). V gave up 1 base and J gave up 1 base, with 10 bases separating them. The CDR3 sequence is 16 residues long. In germline, CDR1 is SGHVS, CDR2 FNYEAQ. DNA for the CDR3: TGTGCCAGCAGCTTAGAAGGACACCAGAACACCGGGGAGCTGTTTTTT. Its translation is CASSLEGHQNTGELFF. The full variable domain, in which reference TRBV7-6 and TRBJ2-2 provide the parts outside the CDR3, is GAGVSQSPRYKVTKRGQDVALRCDPISGHVSLYWYRQALGQGPEFLTYFNYEAQQDKSGLPNDRFSAERPEGSISTLTIQRTEQRDSAMYRCASSLEGHQNTGELFFGEGSRLTVL.

This chain connects TRBV9 to TRBJ2-2; 8 bases map to TRBD2. Germline assignment: CDR1 SGDLS and CDR2 YYNGEE. There are 16 residues in the CDR3. Germline trimming cut 0 bases from V and 5 bases from J; bases unmatched to any gene: 6. The DNA of the CDR3 is TGTGCCAGCAGCGTAGAGGTAGCGGGGAGGACCGGGGAGCTGTTTTTT. Translation gives CASSVEVAGRTGELFF.

The J gene is TRBJ2-5, the V gene TRBV4-2; tentative D call: TRBD1 (5 bases). The J call may be wrong; the DNA end is better matched by TRBJ2-7. The CDR3 has 15 residues. Germline loops: CDR1 LGHNA, CDR2 YNFKEQ. The CDR3 DNA follows: TGTGCCAGCAGCCCCCAGGGTAGCCTATTTTACGAGCAGTACTTC. Encoded protein: CASSPQGSLFYEQYF.

The chain carries TRBV2 and TRBJ1-1; D is perhaps TRBD1 (6 bases). The CDR3 covers 15 residues. V dropped 7 bases and J dropped 5 bases, with 20 bases sitting between them. Germline CDR1 is SNHLY and CDR2 is FYNNEI. DNA for the CDR3: TGTGCCAGCACAATTACAGGGCTTGGGTGGACTGAAGCTTTCTTT. This gives the protein CASTITGLGWTEAFF.

The CDR3 DNA sequence: TGTGCCAGCACCACTCAGGGGGTAGCGGGGACCTACGAGCAGTACTTC. Encoded protein: CASTTQGVAGTYEQYF. The chain is built from TRBV7-9 and TRBJ2-7; TRBD2 is a possible D gene (8 bases). Per germline, CDR1 SEHNR and CDR2 FQNEAQ (reference sequence). Trimming stripped 7 bases from V and 2 bases from J, with 21 bases between. This CDR3 has 16 residues.

The rearrangement links TRBV30 to TRBJ1-5; D might be TRBD1 (6 bases). The CDR3 sequence is 14 residues long. V was shortened by 3 bases and J by 4 bases, with 13 bases between the two germline ends. The germline gives CDR1 GTSNPN, CDR2 SVGIG (reference sequence). CDR3 in DNA: TGTGCCTGGAGCGGACAGACAGGAAATCAGCCCCAGCATTTT. Its translation is CAWSGQTGNQPQHF.

V and J are TRBV2 and TRBJ1-2, with 7 bases identical to TRBD1. Germline CDR1 is SNHLY and CDR2 is FYNNEI. Unmatched junction bases numbered 11, after V lost 8 bases and J lost 8 bases. The CDR3 length is 13 residues. CDR3 coding DNA: TGTGCCAGCTCGTGGACAGGCCGCGACGGCTACACCTTC. Amino acid sequence: CASSWTGRDGYTF.

By sample fraction, this clone is medium-sized. The rearrangement uses TRBV5-4 and TRBJ2-4, with a weak D call TRBD2 (5 bases). The ends were cut back, 4 bases at V and 0 bases at J, with 14 bases in the middle. This CDR3 is 16 amino acids long. CDR1 SGHNT and CDR2 YYREEE come from the germline V gene (reference sequence). DNA for the CDR3: TGTGCCAGCAGCCACCGGACTGATCTAGCCAAAAACATTCAGTACTTC. Translated: CASSHRTDLAKNIQYF.

On this clone itself: One end of the junction is discordant with germline, which a read error may explain. The V and J genes are TRBV7-7 and TRBJ2-1, with TRBD2 identical over 13 bases. CDR3 length: 15 amino acids. Germline V gene sequence: CDR1 SSHAT, CDR2 FNYEAQ (reference sequence). For the CDR3, the DNA is TGTGCTAGCAGCCCAACTAGCGGGAGGGCCGGGGAGCAGTTCTTC. Translation gives CASSPTSGRAGEQFF.

The chain combines TRBV19 with TRBJ1-5; D might be TRBD1 (6 bases). The CDR3 sequence is 15 residues long. Trimming removed 1 base at V and 4 bases at J, with 11 bases between. Germline CDR1 reads LNHDA; CDR2 reads SQIVND (reference sequence). The CDR3 region has the DNA TGTGCCAGTAGTATAGGAGACAGGCGGAATCAGCCCCAGCATTTT. Its translation: CASSIGDRRNQPQHF.

V is TRBV7-9 and J is TRBJ1-1; perhaps TRBD1 as D (6 bases). The CDR3 totals 14 residues. The germline V and J ends were trimmed by 4 bases and 3 bases, with 12 bases remaining between them. CDR1 and CDR2 (germline): SEHNR, FQNEAQ (reference sequence). CDR3 loop: CASSSRTVDTEAFF. The CDR3 DNA sequence: TGTGCCAGCAGCTCCCGGACAGTAGACACTGAAGCTTTCTTT.

The chain links TRBV19 to TRBJ1-5, with a weak D call TRBD1 (5 bases). V gave up 3 bases and J gave up 1 base, with 13 bases separating them. CDR3 size: 16 residues. Per the germline V gene, CDR1 is LNHDA and CDR2 is SQIVND (reference sequence). CDR3 nucleotide sequence: TGTGCCAGTAGTATGGTCGGGGGATTAAGCAATCAGCCCCAGCATTTT. This codes for CASSMVGGLSNQPQHF. Using reference TRBV19 and TRBJ1-5 for the parts outside the CDR3, the full variable domain is DGGITQSPKYLFRKEGQNVTLSCEQNLNHDAMYWYRQDPGQGLRLIYYSQIVNDFQKGDIAEGYSVSREKKESFPLTVTSAQKNPTAFYLCASSMVGGLSNQPQHFGDGTRLSIL.

The chain uses TRBV2 and TRBJ2-3, with 7 bases fitting TRBD1. The CDR3 is 16 residues long. CDR1 is SNHLY, CDR2 FYNNEI, per germline. With 4 bases clipped from V and 1 base from J, the junction kept 8 bases outside the gene matches. The CDR3 DNA follows: TGTGCCAGCAGTGCAGACAGGGCAAAGGGCACAGATACGCAGTATTTT. Translating gives CASSADRAKGTDTQYF. The full variable domain, completed using reference TRBV2 and TRBJ2-3, is EPEVTQTPSHQVTQMGQEVILRCVPISNHLYFYWYRQILGQKVEFLVSFYNNEISEKSEIFDDQFSVERPDGSNFTLKIRSTKLEDSAMYFCASSADRAKGTDTQYFGPGTRLTVL.

V and J are TRBV18 and TRBJ1-3; no clear D. Germline CDR1 KGHSH, CDR2 LQKENI. Trimming pared 3 bases from V and 0 bases from J, leaving 12 bases between. The CDR3 extends over 16 amino acids. CDR3 sequence reads: CASSPELAVSGNTIYF. The CDR3 DNA reads as TGTGCCAGCTCACCTGAATTGGCAGTCTCTGGAAACACCATATATTTT.

The chain has TRBV6-4 and TRBJ2-3; TRBD1 matches at 9 bases. CDR1 and CDR2 (germline): MRHNA, SNTAGT. This CDR3 contains 15 residues. Losses at the gene ends were 4 bases for V and 5 bases for J; bases not matched to a gene: 7. CDR3 DNA: TGTGCCAGCAGTGTTCGGACAGGGGTGGGAGATACGCAGTATTTT. Its protein product is CASSVRTGVGDTQYF.

The rearrangement links TRBV5-1 to TRBJ1-3; D is possibly TRBD1 (6 bases). The CDR3 length is 17 residues. V lost 0 bases, J lost 4 bases, and 17 bases lay in between. Germline CDR1 SGHRS, CDR2 YFSETQ. The CDR3 nucleotides are TGCGCCAGCAGCTTGGATCTAACAGGGACGCCCGGAAACACCATATATTTT. As protein: CASSLDLTGTPGNTIYF. Together with reference TRBV5-1 and TRBJ1-3, the CDR3 gives the full variable domain: KAGVTQTPRYLIKTRGQQVTLSCSPISGHRSVSWYQQTPGQGLQFLFEYFSETQRNKGNFPGRFSGRQFSNSRSEMNVSTLELGDSALYLCASSLDLTGTPGNTIYFGEGSWLTVV.

About this clone itself: This CDR3 is also generated by other DNA sequences in the sample. The CDR3 nucleotides are TGTGCCAGCTCACCCGGGACAGGTAATCAGCCCCAGCATTTT. It specifies CASSPGTGNQPQHF. The chain uses TRBV18 and TRBJ1-5; 8 positions agree with TRBD1. The CDR3 runs to 14 residues. Unmatched junction bases numbered 2, after V lost 3 bases and J lost 4 bases. Germline V lookup: CDR1 KGHSH, CDR2 LQKENI.

This clone was found a few times. In DNA form, the CDR3 reads TGCGCCAGCAGCTTGAATGATCGAGCGGGAAACACAGATACGCAGTATTTT. The encoded protein is CASSLNDRAGNTDTQYF. This chain joins TRBV5-1 and TRBJ2-3, with 7 bases that match TRBD2. Germline CDR1 reads SGHRS; CDR2 reads YFSETQ. J gave up 2 bases and V 1 base, and 10 bases lay outside the gene matches. The CDR3 extends over 17 amino acids.

Regarding this clone: The same CDR3 can be traced to other DNA sequences in this sample. This chain uses TRBV18 with TRBJ2-5; D remains unclear. CDR3 length: 12 residues. Trimming pared 3 bases from V and 2 bases from J, leaving 4 bases between. CDR1 and CDR2 (germline): KGHSH, LQKENI. The CDR3 DNA reads as TGTGCCAGCTCACCCTCGCAAGAGACCCAGTACTTC. It translates to CASSPSQETQYF.

The chain is built from TRBV6-1 and TRBJ1-5, with 10 nucleotides matching TRBD1. The CDR3 is 13 residues long. CDR1 and CDR2 from the germline V gene are MNHNS and SASEGT. V dropped 8 bases and J dropped 5; count of bases not matched to a gene: 3. The CDR3 here is CASRDRGYQPQHF. The CDR3, as DNA: TGTGCCAGCCGGGACAGGGGTTATCAGCCCCAGCATTTT.

This rearrangement joins TRBV11-2 to TRBJ2-1, with 11 bases aligning to TRBD2. Germline V gene sequence: CDR1 SGHAT, CDR2 FQNNGV. The CDR3 is 15 amino acids. V lost 3 bases, J lost 7 bases, and 5 bases stayed unmatched. The CDR3 DNA is TGTGCCAGCAGCTTTTTAGCGGGGGGGCCTAATGAGCAGTTCTTC. Its translation: CASSFLAGGPNEQFF.